This T cell receptor beta chain was recorded in a study of shared clonotypes between healthy human individuals (dated by TCRdb to the early 2020s). With regard to the full study: The cohort comprised a couple of women and a few men aged 18 to 49 years. For each donor, CD4 naive and CD4 memory were each run on three plates, CD8 naive on two plates, and CD8 memory on one plate. Blood TCR repertoires of 5 or 6 healthy adults were deeply sequenced to estimate repertoire size and the extent of clonotype sharing between individuals. To increase sequencing depth and limit assay-specific biases, different laboratories used diverse techniques to prepare libraries and sequence TCR repertoires. Leukapheresis yielded between about 0.94 and 8.9 billion PBMCs per donor. Results the study describes overall, beyond this receptor: Rarefaction of sorted-subset datasets indicated incomplete sequencing despite the large sequencing depth. Compared with non-shared clonotypes, the clonotypes found in all four sorted-subset donors had higher generation probabilities. Sharing across a few donors was observed for around 4.8% of naive CD4, over 3% of naive CD8, about 2.5% of memory CD4, and about 0.38% of memory CD8 clonotypes. Because the study included only a small number of donors, the genetic and exposure-history diversity represented was limited. Sampling was limited to blood, and TCR repertoires in tissue likely differ from TCR repertoires in blood. Based on pairwise subsampling, the degree of clonotype sharing among donors was expected to be affected by sequencing depth. Estimated clonotype richness was generally larger for naive than for memory subsets.

Donors were healthy HIV-negative adults with no recently reported acute infections or vaccinations. Every donor was a Caucasian adult living in Nashville, Tennessee, USA. Magnetic negative selection was used to enrich CD4+ T cells, after which naive cells were positively selected on CD45RA and the negative fraction became the memory subset. Blood was collected by leukapheresis, and PBMCs were isolated by Ficoll-Histopaque density gradient centrifugation and then cryopreserved in liquid nitrogen vapor phase. Analytical flow cytometry was used to check the purity and quantity of each magnetically sorted T cell population. From each sorted fraction, genomic DNA was isolated and quantified by UV absorbance on a Nanodrop 2000c. Using the deep immunoSEQ assay, TCR CDR3 regions were amplified from genomic DNA by multiplex PCR. Extracted genomic DNA from each cell subset was distributed evenly across all wells of several immunoSEQ 96-well plates, and each plate was treated as a replicate. For sorted subsets, each replicate PCR was loaded with 200 ng genomic DNA, equivalent to some 27,000 T cell genomes. The purified libraries were quantified using a Qubit 3.0 fluorometer, sized with a Bioanalyzer 2100, and then quantified again using the KAPA Library Quantification kit. Every immunoSEQ 96-well plate was sequenced on a separate single-read 150-cycle Illumina NextSeq 550 flow cell. As for the authors' bioinformatics: Because only junctional sequences without quality scores were contained in the immunoSEQ output, filtering matching that applied to full-length reads could not be performed. To assign V/J genes and CDR3, sequences were annotated against IMGT germline references using PyIR, a Python wrapper for IgBLAST v1.9. Reads were filtered out if the reads had weak V/J assignments (E-value above 1e-6), no CDR3, stop codons, out-of-frame junctions, or ambiguous translated residues. V3J clonotypes were defined as sequences sharing an identical inferred V gene, J gene, and CDR3 amino acid sequence. Percentage overlap between repertoires was computed as shared unique clonotypes divided by the size of the smaller repertoire. Three approaches were used to assess repertoire richness: RTK rarefaction, the Chao1 estimator, and Recon v2.1 estimates of unobserved clonotypes. For all TCRbeta clonotypes obtained by the gDNA method from four donors, generation probabilities were computed with OLGA. The source is immuneACCESS, and TCRdb retained only in-frame sequences with V and J called. Part of the clones is not carried over; for the studies checked, unresolved V genes explain less than half of this, and the remainder is unexplained. Clone size and the V and J calls come from that table; the DNA yielded D and trimming. The sample table records around 2.3 million clones; approximately 94% of these occur just once. The ten biggest clones cover 0.1% to 0.15% of the sample.

The junction shows trimming of 3 bases on V and 2 bases on J, plus 12 bases between the germline ends. CDR1 and CDR2 were assigned from the germline V gene as WSHSY and SAAADI. The CDR3 numbers 15 residues from cysteine through phenylalanine. The retained sequence is limited to the CDR3, 45 bases, with the frame set at the first base. Concerning this clone itself: The antigen it binds to is not known. Base qualities are not at hand, and no much larger clone is one base apart.

Sequencing input: naive CD4+ T cells sorted from blood. The cell subset or site label, as the study defines it: CD45RA+ positively selected. This TCR came from a young man in good health. The sequence links TRBV10-2 to TRBJ2-3; too little of a D gene remains to name it. CDR3 sequence: CASSDTSGPTDTQYF. The DNA sequence follows: TGCGCCAGCAGTGATACCTCTGGTCCCACAGATACGCAGTATTTT.